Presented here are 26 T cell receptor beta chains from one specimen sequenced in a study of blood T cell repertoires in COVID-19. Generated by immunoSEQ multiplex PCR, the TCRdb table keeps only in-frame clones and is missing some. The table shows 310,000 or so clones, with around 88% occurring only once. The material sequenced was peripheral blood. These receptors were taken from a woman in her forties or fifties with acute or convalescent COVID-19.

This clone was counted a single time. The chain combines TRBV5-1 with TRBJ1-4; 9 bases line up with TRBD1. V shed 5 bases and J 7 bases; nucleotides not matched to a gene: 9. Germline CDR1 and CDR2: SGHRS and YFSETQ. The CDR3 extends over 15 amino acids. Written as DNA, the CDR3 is TGCGCCAGCAGGGCACAGGGGGCTATGGGTGAAAAACTGTTTTTT. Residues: CASRAQGAMGEKLFF.

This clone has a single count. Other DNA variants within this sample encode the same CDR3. The CDR3 DNA is TGTGCCACCAGTGATTTGAGCGGGAGTTCCTACAATGAGCAGTTCTTC. Protein sequence: CATSDLSGSSYNEQFF. V is TRBV24-1 and J is TRBJ2-1; TRBD2 aligns across 8 bases. Germline V gene sequence: CDR1 KGHDR, CDR2 SFDVKD. This CDR3 has 16 residues. The V segment lost 0 bases and the J segment 1 base; nucleotides outside the gene matches: 1.

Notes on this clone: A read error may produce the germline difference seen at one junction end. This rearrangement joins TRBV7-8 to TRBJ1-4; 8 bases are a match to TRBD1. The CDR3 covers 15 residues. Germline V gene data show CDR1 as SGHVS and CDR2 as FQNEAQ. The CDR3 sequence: CASSAGQGKASRNIF. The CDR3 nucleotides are TGTGCCAGCAGCGCCGGACAGGGAAAGGCCTCTCGCAACATTTTT. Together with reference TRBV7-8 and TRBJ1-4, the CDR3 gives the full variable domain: GAGVSQSPRYKVAKRGQDVALRCDPISGHVSLFWYQQALGQGPEFLTYFQNEAQLDKSGLPSDRFFAERPEGSVSTLKIQRTQQEDSAVYLCASSAGQGKASRNIFGSGTQLSVL.

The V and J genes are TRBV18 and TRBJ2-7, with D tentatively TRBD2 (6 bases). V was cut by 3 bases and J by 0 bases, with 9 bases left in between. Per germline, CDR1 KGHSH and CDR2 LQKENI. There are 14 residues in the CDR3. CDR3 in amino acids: CASSPRDFSYEQYF. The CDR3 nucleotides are TGTGCCAGCTCACCCAGGGACTTCTCCTACGAGCAGTACTTC.

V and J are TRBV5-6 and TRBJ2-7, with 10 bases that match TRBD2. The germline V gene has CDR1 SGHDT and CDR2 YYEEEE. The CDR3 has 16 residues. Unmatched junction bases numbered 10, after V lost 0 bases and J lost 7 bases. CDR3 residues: CASSLVAGGPSKEQYF. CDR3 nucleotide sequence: TGTGCCAGCAGCTTGGTAGCGGGAGGCCCTTCGAAAGAGCAGTACTTC.

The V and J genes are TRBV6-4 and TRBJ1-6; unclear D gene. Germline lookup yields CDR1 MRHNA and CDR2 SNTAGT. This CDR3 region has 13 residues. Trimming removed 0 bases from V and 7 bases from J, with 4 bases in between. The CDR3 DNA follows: TGTGCCAGCAGTGACTCGAGAAATTCACCCCTCCACTTT. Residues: CASSDSRNSPLHF.

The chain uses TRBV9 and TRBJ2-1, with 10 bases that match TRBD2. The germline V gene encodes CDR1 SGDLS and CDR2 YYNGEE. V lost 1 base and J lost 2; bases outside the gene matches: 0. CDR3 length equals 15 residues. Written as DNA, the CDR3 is TGTGCCAGCAGCGTAACTAGCGGGACCTACAATGAGCAGTTCTTC. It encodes CASSVTSGTYNEQFF.

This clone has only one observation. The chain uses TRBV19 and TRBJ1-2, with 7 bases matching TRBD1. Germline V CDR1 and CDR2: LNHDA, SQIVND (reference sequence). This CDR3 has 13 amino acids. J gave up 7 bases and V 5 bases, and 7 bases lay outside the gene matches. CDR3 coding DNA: TGTGCCAGTAGTTCCTACAGGGGAGGTGGCTACACCTTC. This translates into CASSSYRGGGYTF.

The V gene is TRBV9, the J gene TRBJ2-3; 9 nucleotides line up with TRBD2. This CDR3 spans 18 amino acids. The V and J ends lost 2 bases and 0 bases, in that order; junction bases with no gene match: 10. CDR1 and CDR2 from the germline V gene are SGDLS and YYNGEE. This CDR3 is CASSVGASGTTSTDTQYF. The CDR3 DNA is TGTGCCAGCAGCGTCGGGGCTAGCGGGACCACTAGCACAGATACGCAGTATTTT.

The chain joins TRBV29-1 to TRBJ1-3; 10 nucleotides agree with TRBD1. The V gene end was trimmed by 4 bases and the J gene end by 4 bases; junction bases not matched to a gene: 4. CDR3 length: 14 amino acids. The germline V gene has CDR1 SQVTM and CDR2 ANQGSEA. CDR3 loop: CSVVGQGLGNTIYF. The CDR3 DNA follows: TGCAGCGTTGTGGGACAGGGGCTAGGAAACACCATATATTTT. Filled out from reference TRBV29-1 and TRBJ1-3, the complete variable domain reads SAVISQKPSRDICQRGTSLTIQCQVDSQVTMMFWYRQQPGQSLTLIATANQGSEATYESGFVIDKFPISRPNLTFSTLTVSNMSPEDSSIYLCSVVGQGLGNTIYFGEGSWLTVV.

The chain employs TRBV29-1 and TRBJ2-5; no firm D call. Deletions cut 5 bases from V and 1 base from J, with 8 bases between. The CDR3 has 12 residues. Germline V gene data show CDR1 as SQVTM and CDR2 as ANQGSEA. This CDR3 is CSVNPLQETQYF. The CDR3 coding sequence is TGCAGCGTTAATCCCCTCCAAGAGACCCAGTACTTC.

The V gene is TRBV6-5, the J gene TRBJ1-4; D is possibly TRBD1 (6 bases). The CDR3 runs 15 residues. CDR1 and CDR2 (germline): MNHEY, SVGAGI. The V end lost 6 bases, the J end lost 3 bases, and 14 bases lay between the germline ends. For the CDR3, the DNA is TGTGCCAGCAGGACGGGGGGGCTGGCTAATGAAAAACTGTTTTTT. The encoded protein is CASRTGGLANEKLFF.

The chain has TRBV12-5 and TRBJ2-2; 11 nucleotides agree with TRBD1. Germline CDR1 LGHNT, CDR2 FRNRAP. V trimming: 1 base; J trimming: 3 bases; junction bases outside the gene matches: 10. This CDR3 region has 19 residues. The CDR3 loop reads CASGLGRTGGVYDTGELFF. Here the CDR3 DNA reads TGTGCTAGTGGTTTGGGTAGGACAGGGGGCGTTTATGACACCGGGGAGCTGTTTTTT.

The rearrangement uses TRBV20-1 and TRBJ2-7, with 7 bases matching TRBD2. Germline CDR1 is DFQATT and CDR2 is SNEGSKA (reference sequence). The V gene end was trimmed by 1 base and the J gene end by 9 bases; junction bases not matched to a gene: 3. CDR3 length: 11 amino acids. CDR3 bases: TGCAGTGCTAGAGTCCCGGGGGGGCAGTACTTC. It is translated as CSARVPGGQYF.

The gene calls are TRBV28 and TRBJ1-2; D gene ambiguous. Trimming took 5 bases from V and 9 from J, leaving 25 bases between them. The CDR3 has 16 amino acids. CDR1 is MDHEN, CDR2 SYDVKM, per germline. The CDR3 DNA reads TGTGCCAGCAGTACAACCCCGGCGGCAGTTAGGATTAGCTACACCTTC. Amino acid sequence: CASSTTPAAVRISYTF.

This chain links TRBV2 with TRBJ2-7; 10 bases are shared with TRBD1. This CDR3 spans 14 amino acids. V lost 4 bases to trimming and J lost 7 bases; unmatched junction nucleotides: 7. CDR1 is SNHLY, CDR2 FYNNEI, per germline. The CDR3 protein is CASSVTGGPTEQYF. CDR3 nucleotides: TGTGCCAGCAGTGTGACAGGGGGCCCTACAGAGCAGTACTTC. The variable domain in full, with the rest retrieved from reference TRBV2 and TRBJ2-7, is EPEVTQTPSHQVTQMGQEVILRCVPISNHLYFYWYRQILGQKVEFLVSFYNNEISEKSEIFDDQFSVERPDGSNFTLKIRSTKLEDSAMYFCASSVTGGPTEQYFGPGTRLTVT.

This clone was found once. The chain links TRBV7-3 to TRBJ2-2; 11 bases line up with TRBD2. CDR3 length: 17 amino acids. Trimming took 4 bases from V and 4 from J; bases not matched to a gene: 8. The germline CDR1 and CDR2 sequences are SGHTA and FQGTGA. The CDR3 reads CASSSSALAGVTGELFF. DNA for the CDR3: TGTGCCAGCAGCTCCTCCGCACTAGCGGGAGTCACCGGGGAGCTGTTTTTT.

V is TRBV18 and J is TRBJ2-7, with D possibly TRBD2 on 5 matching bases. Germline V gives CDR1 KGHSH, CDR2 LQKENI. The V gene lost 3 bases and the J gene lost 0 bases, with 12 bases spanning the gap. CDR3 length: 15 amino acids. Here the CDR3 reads CASSPYSGISYEQYF. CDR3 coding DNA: TGTGCCAGCTCACCTTATTCCGGGATCTCCTACGAGCAGTACTTC.

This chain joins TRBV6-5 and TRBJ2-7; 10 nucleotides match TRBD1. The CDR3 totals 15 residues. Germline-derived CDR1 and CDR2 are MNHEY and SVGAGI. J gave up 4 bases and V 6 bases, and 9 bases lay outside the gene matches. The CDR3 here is CASSRGGTGAYEQYF. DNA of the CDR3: TGTGCCAGCAGCCGTGGGGGGACAGGGGCGTACGAGCAGTACTTC.

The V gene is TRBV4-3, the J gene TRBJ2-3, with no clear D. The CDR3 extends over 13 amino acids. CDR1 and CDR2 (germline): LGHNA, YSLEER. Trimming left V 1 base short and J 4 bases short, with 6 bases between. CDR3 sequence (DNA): TGCGCCAGCAGCCAAGGGCAGGCAGATACGCAGTATTTT. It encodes CASSQGQADTQYF.

CDR3 loop: CASSVGLAGGPGTDTQYF. The CDR3 DNA is TGTGCCAGCAGCGTCGGACTAGCGGGAGGGCCTGGCACAGATACGCAGTATTTT. The V gene is TRBV5-5, the J gene TRBJ2-3; 15 bases line up with TRBD2. Germline V gives CDR1 SGHKS, CDR2 YYEKEE (reference sequence). The CDR3 contains 18 residues. The junction had 7 bases not matched to a gene; V was cut back by 4 bases and J by 1 base.

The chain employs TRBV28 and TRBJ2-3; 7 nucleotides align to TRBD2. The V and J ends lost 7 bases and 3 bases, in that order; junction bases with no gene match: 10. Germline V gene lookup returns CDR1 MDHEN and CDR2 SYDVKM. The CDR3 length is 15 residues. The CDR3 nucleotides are TGTGCCAGCACAATGGGGGGGAGGCTGACAGATACGCAGTATTTT. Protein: CASTMGGRLTDTQYF.

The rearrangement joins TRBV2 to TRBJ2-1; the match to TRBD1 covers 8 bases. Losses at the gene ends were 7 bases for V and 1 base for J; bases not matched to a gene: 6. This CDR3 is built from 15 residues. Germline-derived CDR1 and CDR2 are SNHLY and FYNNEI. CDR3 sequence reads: CASKVRTGSYNEQFF. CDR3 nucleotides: TGTGCCAGCAAGGTTCGGACAGGGTCCTACAATGAGCAGTTCTTC.

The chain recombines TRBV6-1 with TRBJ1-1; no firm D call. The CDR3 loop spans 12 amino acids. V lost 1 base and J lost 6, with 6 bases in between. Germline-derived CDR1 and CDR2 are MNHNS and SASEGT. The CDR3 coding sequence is TGTGCCAGCAGTGAAGTTGGGCCTGAAGCTTTCTTT. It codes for CASSEVGPEAFF.

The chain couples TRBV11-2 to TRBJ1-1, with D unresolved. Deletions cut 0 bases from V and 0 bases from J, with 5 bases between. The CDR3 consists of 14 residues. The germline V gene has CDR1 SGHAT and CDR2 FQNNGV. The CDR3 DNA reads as TGTGCCAGCAGCTTAGACAGGTTGAACACTGAAGCTTTCTTT. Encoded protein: CASSLDRLNTEAFF.

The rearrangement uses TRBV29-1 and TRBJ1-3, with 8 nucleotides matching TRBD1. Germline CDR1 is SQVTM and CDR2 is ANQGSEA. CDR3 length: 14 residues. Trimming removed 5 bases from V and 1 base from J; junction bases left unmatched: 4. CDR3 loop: CSVIQGASGNTIYF. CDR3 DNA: TGCAGCGTTATTCAGGGGGCGTCTGGAAACACCATATATTTT. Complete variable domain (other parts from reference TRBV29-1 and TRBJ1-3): SAVISQKPSRDICQRGTSLTIQCQVDSQVTMMFWYRQQPGQSLTLIATANQGSEATYESGFVIDKFPISRPNLTFSTLTVSNMSPEDSSIYLCSVIQGASGNTIYFGEGSWLTVV.